This T cell receptor (beta chain) appears in the sequencing data of a study of T cell responses to AZD1222 COVID-19 vaccine. Only in-frame clones appear in the TCRdb table, and some are missing; sequencing was by immunoSEQ multiplex PCR. The sample has around 110,000 clones; roughly 90% are singletons. Study-wide points: Females made up more of the donors, who were largely white British, and clonal diversity may have come out too low. At baseline, seropositivity was found in only six or seven AZD1222 recipients. Repertoire sampling occurred only after the peak T cell response. The study found vaccine-associated CD4 TCRs spanning spike, dominant at 160-218 and 743-854.

On this clone: Its cognate antigen is unknown.

The CDR3 spans 16 residues. V was clipped by 6 bases and J by 1 base; unmatched bases: 12. The germline gives CDR1 MNHEY, CDR2 SMNVEV (reference sequence). The chain links TRBV27 to TRBJ2-7, with 7 nucleotides matching TRBD2. The sequences come from peripheral blood, collected on day 0 of AZD1222 vaccination. This sequence was found in an adult in good health. CDR3 in amino acids: CASSPVSGKGSYEQYF. CDR3 in DNA: TGTGCCAGCAGCCCCGTGAGCGGGAAAGGGTCCTACGAGCAGTACTTC.